The entry below describes one TCR beta chain. The specificity of this receptor is unknown. Qualities for individual bases were not recorded, and no much larger clone is one base off. Library generation was performed with UMI-ligation and nested PCR. The beta constant-region primer was an equimolar mix of two oligonucleotides covering both TRBC1 and TRBC2. The ligated cDNA went through four rounds of PCR with nested alpha and beta constant-region primers together with the SP2 primer. A single-stranded oligonucleotide carrying the SP2 primer and a 12-nucleotide UMI was ligated to the 3' end of the cDNA by T4 RNA ligase 1. The ligation reaction was incubated at 16°C for roughly 18-24 hours. PCR2 was typically run as a SYBR Green qPCR and stopped at a predetermined threshold to prevent over-amplification. Every purification after the first one was done using Agencourt AMPure XP magnetic beads. Libraries were quantified by Qubit and checked on a TapeStation, with a main peak expected near 650 bp. The pooled libraries were sequenced on an Illumina MiSeq using v2 2x251 paired-end kits, which usually yielded roughly 0.9-2.3 million reads per sample. Each sample's library went into the pool at roughly 4 nM, and roughly 5-7.5% PhiX was added to help with cluster recognition. In the paper's pipeline: Decombinator assigned V and J genes to Demultiplexor-processed FASTQ reads by tag matching, allowing a single base-pair mismatch. Collapsinator relied on UMIs to fix sequencing errors as well as frequency errors caused by PCR heterogeneity. CDR3Translator translated TCRs and extracted CDR3s from the conserved cysteine to the FGXG phenylalanine, flagging non-productive sequences. Repertoires were subsampled to equal numbers of UMI-defined TCRs before Gini, Shannon entropy and inverse Simpson indices were calculated. Power-law fits to clonotype abundance distributions were performed by maximum likelihood within the linear range. When run on a single naive CD8 sample, MIGEC and the pipeline yielded similar UMI counts, similar unique TCR numbers and similar clonal distributions. In one analysis, naive TCRs that were also found in any memory subset of the same donor were excluded from the naive repertoire. A set of several thousand CMV-associated CDR3 sequences, compiled from VDJdb and a published dataset, was used to search the repertoires. The raw public data were reprocessed by TCRdb itself: fastp quality trimming at Q25, MiXCR clonotype calling, in-frame beta chains only. Entries that share a CDR3 protein sequence are merged under the most common genes and DNA. It is TCRdb's table, rather than the study itself, that gives the V and J calls and clone size. Recorded for this sample are about 150,000 distinct CDR3 sequences; over 20% of them occurred a single time. Around 0.11% of the sample lies in the top ten.

Separate amplification of TCR alpha and beta chain libraries was performed from the second PCR step onward. To determine each donor's CMV status, fresh PBMCs were stimulated overnight with CMV viral lysate, and IFNgamma production from CD4+ T cells was then assessed. CD4 T cells were positively selected with Miltenyi beads, followed by positive selection of CD8 T cells from the CD4-negative fraction. Cells were stained for CD3, CD4, CD8, CD45RA, CD27 and a live/dead dye and were sorted on a BD Aria II into four subsets based on CD45RA and CD27. Blood came from three healthy volunteers, each fractionated into CD4 and CD8 T cells and then into four differentiation subsets. About 110 ml of peripheral blood was taken from each donor, and PBMC were separated by density-gradient centrifugation on Ficoll-Paque PLUS. The sorted cells were lysed in RLT buffer, after which RNA was extracted using a Qiagen RNeasy kit and kept at -80 degrees C.

The data belong to a study of naive and memory T cell subsets (dated by TCRdb to the late 2010s). For the wider study: The study applied an open-source, UMI-based TCR alpha and beta sequencing pipeline to sorted naive and memory peripheral blood T cell subsets. RNA was DNase-treated and reverse transcribed with TCR constant-region primers, mostly using SuperScript III. IgG serology results and the functional CMV T cell responses were in complete agreement. The research as a whole found: RNA-based TCR counts may be affected by expression changes linked to T cell activation and differentiation. Naive repertoires, especially CD8, contained a few larger clonotypes, possibly memory cells re-expressing CD45RA. Clonotypes were defined as single alpha or beta chain sequences, not paired alpha/beta receptors. The repertoire findings for the naive and memory subsets could not be validated, as no ground truth was available. Following error correction, more than 90% of naive TCR sequences occurred only once, which made naive abundance distributions much steeper than those of memory subsets. TCR abundance followed a power law whose exponent differed between naive and memory subsets but was consistent across the three individuals. In both CD4 and CD8 cells, the Gini index increased while Shannon and inverse Simpson diversity decreased from naive through CM, EM and EMRA.

Its CDR3 holds 17 amino acids, cysteine through phenylalanine. Here the CDR3 DNA is all that survives: 51 bases in frame from base 1. Via the germline V gene, CDR1 is MDHEN and CDR2 SYDVKM. At the junction V is shortened by 5 bases and J by 5 bases, with 22 bases in between. Sequencing was done on a sample of naive CD4+ T cells from blood. The cell subset or site label here, explained by the study, means: naive T cells, CD45RA high CD27+. This receptor was identified in a human donor in good health. The V and J segments used are TRBV28 and TRBJ1-5; TRBD1 might be the D gene, on 6 matching bases. The DNA is as follows: TGTGCCAGCAGTCCTTCCTGGGGGCGCGGGGCTGATCAGCCCCAGCATTTT. Its protein product is CASSPSWGRGADQPQHF.